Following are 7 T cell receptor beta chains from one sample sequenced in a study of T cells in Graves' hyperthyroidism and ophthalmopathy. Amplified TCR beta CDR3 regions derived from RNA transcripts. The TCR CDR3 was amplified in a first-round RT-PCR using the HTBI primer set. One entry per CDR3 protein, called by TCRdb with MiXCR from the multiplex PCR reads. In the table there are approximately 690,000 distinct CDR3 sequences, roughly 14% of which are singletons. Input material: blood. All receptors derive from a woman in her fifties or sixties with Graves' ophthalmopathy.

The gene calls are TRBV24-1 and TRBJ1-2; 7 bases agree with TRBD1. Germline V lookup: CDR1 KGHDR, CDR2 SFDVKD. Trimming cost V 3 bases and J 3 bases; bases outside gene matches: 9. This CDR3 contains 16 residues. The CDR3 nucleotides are TGTGCCACCAGTGATGGGGGGACAGATTTCTACTATGGCTACACCTTC. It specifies CATSDGGTDFYYGYTF.

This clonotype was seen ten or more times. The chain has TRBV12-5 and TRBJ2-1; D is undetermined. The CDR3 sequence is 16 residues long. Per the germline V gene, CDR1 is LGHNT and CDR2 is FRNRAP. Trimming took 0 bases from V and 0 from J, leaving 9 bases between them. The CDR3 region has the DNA TGTGCTAGTGGTTTGGTACTGGGTAGCTCCTACAATGAGCAGTTCTTC. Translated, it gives CASGLVLGSSYNEQFF.

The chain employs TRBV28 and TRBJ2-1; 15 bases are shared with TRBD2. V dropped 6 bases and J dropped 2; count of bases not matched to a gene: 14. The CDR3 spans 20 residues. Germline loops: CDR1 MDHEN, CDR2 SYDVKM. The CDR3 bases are TGTGCCAGCAGCCTAATCTGGACTAGCGGGAGGGCCAGACCCTACAATGAGCAGTTCTTC. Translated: CASSLIWTSGRARPYNEQFF.

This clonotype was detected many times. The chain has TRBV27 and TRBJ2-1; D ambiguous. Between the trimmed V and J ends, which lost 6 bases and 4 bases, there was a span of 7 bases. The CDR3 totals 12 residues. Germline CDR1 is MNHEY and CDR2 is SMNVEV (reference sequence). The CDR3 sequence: CASRSPYNEQFF. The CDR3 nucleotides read TGTGCCAGCAGGAGTCCTTACAATGAGCAGTTCTTC.

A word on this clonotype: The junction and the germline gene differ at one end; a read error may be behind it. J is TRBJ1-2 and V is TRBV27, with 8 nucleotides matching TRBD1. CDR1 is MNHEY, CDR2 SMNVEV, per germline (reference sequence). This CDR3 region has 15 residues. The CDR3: CASSLTGETNYSYTF. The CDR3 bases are TGTGCCAGCAGTTTGACAGGGGAAACTAACTATAGCTACACCTTC.

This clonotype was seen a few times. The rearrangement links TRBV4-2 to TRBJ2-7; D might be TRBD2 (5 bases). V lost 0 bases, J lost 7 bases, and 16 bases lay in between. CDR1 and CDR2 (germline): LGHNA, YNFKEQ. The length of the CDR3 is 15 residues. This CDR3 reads CASSQEPGNPREQYF. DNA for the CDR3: TGTGCCAGCAGCCAAGAACCCGGGAACCCGCGGGAGCAGTACTTC.

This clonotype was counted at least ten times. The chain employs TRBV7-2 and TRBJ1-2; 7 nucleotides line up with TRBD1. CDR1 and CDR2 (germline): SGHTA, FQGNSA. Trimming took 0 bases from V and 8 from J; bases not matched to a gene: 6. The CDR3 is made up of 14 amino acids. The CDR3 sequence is CASSLATGLRGYTF. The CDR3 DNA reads TGTGCCAGCAGCTTAGCGACAGGGCTACGGGGCTACACCTTC. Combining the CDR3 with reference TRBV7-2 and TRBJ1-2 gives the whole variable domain GAGVSQSPSNKVTEKGKDVELRCDPISGHTALYWYRQSLGQGLEFLIYFQGNSAPDKSGLPSDRFSAERTGGSVSTLTIQRTQQEDSAVYLCASSLATGLRGYTFGSGTRLTVV.